The 30 T cell receptor beta chains below all came from one sample that was sequenced in a study of T cell changes during pregnancy in multiple sclerosis. Data came from immunoSEQ multiplex PCR; TCRdb stores just in-frame clones and leaves some out. This table has around 37,000 clones, roughly 91% appearing once. The sample in question was CD8+ T cells from peripheral blood mononuclear cells, obtained in the third trimester of pregnancy. Receptors were obtained from a female donor with multiple sclerosis, enrolled in a pregnancy study.

This chain joins TRBV9 and TRBJ1-6; no definite D call. The CDR3 is 15 amino acids. Trimming stripped 4 bases from V and 4 bases from J, with 12 bases between. Per germline, CDR1 SGDLS and CDR2 YYNGEE. The CDR3 DNA follows: TGTGCCAGCAGCCCACATAGCGGTTATAATTCACCCCTCCACTTT. Translation gives CASSPHSGYNSPLHF.

This clone was detected once. This rearrangement joins TRBV6-4 to TRBJ2-1, with 10 bases matching TRBD2. In germline, CDR1 is MRHNA, CDR2 SNTAGT. Unmatched junction bases numbered 2, after V lost 1 base and J lost 5 bases. The CDR3 runs 15 residues. In DNA, the CDR3 is TGTGCCAGCAGTGACTTTAGCGGGGGGAACAATGAGCAGTTCTTC. Encoded protein: CASSDFSGGNNEQFF.

The genes are TRBV7-8 and TRBJ2-1; TRBD2 aligns across 12 bases. V was pared by 4 bases and J by 7 bases, with 2 bases of the junction left unmatched. The germline gives CDR1 SGHVS, CDR2 FQNEAQ. The CDR3 covers 14 residues. The CDR3 coding sequence is TGTGCCAGCAGCTCCACTAGCGGGGGGAATGAGCAGTTCTTC. Amino acid sequence: CASSSTSGGNEQFF. Full variable domain (missing parts from reference TRBV7-8 and TRBJ2-1): GAGVSQSPRYKVAKRGQDVALRCDPISGHVSLFWYQQALGQGPEFLTYFQNEAQLDKSGLPSDRFFAERPEGSVSTLKIQRTQQEDSAVYLCASSSTSGGNEQFFGPGTRLTVL.

CDR3: CASRPNIPHANTGELFF. CDR3 nucleotide sequence: TGTGCCAGCCGTCCCAATATCCCACACGCGAACACCGGGGAGCTGTTTTTT. The chain couples TRBV5-6 to TRBJ2-2, with D hard to call. The CDR3 contains 17 residues. The V gene's germline CDR1 is SGHDT and CDR2 YYEEEE. V was cut by 7 bases and J by 0 bases, with 19 bases left in between.

V is TRBV27 and J is TRBJ1-1, with D unclear. V lost 2 bases, J lost 4 bases, and 17 bases lay in between. The germline V gene encodes CDR1 MNHEY and CDR2 SMNVEV (reference sequence). The CDR3 is 16 amino acids. CDR3 in DNA: TGTGCCAGCAGTTTAATGGCTCGGGTGGTTGGCACTGAAGCTTTCTTT. Translated, it gives CASSLMARVVGTEAFF.

The CDR3 region has the DNA TGTGCCAGCAGCGCTAGCGGCAATGAGCAGTTCTTC. Translated, it gives CASSASGNEQFF. The rearrangement links TRBV9 to TRBJ2-1; TRBD2 matches at 7 bases. The CDR3 length is 12 residues. V lost 3 bases and J lost 6; bases outside the gene matches: 0. CDR1 and CDR2 from the germline V gene are SGDLS and YYNGEE.

The chain employs TRBV30 and TRBJ1-1; TRBD1 aligns across 12 bases. V lost 0 bases, J lost 1 base, and 18 bases stayed unmatched. In germline, CDR1 is GTSNPN, CDR2 SVGIG (reference sequence). CDR3 length: 21 residues. CDR3 loop: CAWSVFPGQGAFPSANTEAFF. DNA of the CDR3: TGTGCCTGGAGTGTTTTCCCGGGACAGGGGGCTTTTCCCTCCGCGAACACTGAAGCTTTCTTT.

The rearrangement joins TRBV7-6 to TRBJ2-2; 7 bases line up with TRBD1. Per germline, CDR1 SGHVS and CDR2 FNYEAQ. The CDR3 sequence is 15 residues long. With V trimmed by 4 bases and J by 6 bases, 8 bases remained unmatched. This CDR3 reads CASSSRQGRAGELFF. The CDR3 DNA reads TGTGCCAGCAGCTCACGACAGGGACGGGCCGGGGAGCTGTTTTTT. Based on the CDR3 plus reference TRBV7-6 and TRBJ2-2, the full variable domain is GAGVSQSPRYKVTKRGQDVALRCDPISGHVSLYWYRQALGQGPEFLTYFNYEAQQDKSGLPNDRFSAERPEGSISTLTIQRTEQRDSAMYRCASSSRQGRAGELFFGEGSRLTVL.

The CDR3 sequence is CASLTSGVDRIHEQYF. In DNA, the CDR3 is TGTGCCAGTCTGACTAGCGGGGTTGATAGAATACACGAGCAGTACTTC. J is TRBJ2-7 and V is TRBV2, with 11 positions matching TRBD2. Germline V gene sequence: CDR1 SNHLY, CDR2 FYNNEI. This CDR3 is built from 16 residues. After removal of 9 bases from V and 5 bases from J, the junction contained 15 bases not matched to a gene.

J is TRBJ1-5 and V is TRBV19, with TRBD1 as a possible D gene (6 bases). The V gene lost 3 bases and the J gene lost 4 bases, with 10 bases spanning the gap. Germline CDR1 LNHDA, CDR2 SQIVND (reference sequence). CDR3 size: 14 residues. CDR3 sequence reads: CASSIRDTNQPQHF. The CDR3 DNA sequence: TGTGCCAGTAGTATTAGGGACACTAATCAGCCCCAGCATTTT.

The chain combines TRBV19 with TRBJ2-3; 12 bases map to TRBD2. The CDR3 consists of 16 residues. Germline values: CDR1 LNHDA, CDR2 SQIVND (reference sequence). Unmatched junction bases numbered 7, after V lost 7 bases and J lost 2 bases. This chain's CDR3 is CASTTGLAGYTDTQYF. CDR3 DNA: TGTGCCAGTACGACCGGACTAGCGGGATACACAGATACGCAGTATTTT.

In regard to this clone: One junction end does not reproduce the germline sequence, and a read error may be involved. This chain uses TRBV13 with TRBJ2-3; 8 bases align to TRBD1. This CDR3 contains 15 residues. CDR1 PRHDT and CDR2 FYEKMQ come from the germline V gene (reference sequence). Written as DNA, the CDR3 is TGTGCCAGCAGCCTAGGACAGGGACGCACAGATACGCAGTATTTT. Its protein is CASSLGQGRTDTQYF. Supplemented by reference TRBV13 and TRBJ2-3, the full variable domain reads AAGVIQSPRHLIKEKRETATLKCYPIPRHDTVYWYQQGPGQDPQFLISFYEKMQSDKGSIPDRFSAQQFSDYHSELNMSSLELGDSALYFCASSLGQGRTDTQYFGPGTRLTVL.

V is TRBV12-5 and J is TRBJ1-6; no reliable D call. V dropped 3 bases and J dropped 11 bases, with 14 bases sitting between them. This CDR3 is built from 14 residues. In germline, CDR1 is LGHNT, CDR2 FRNRAP. Here the CDR3 DNA reads TGTGCTAGTGGTTTCGGCGGGAGCGGGGCACCCCTCCACTTT. Translated: CASGFGGSGAPLHF. Full variable domain (remainder filled in from reference TRBV12-5 and TRBJ1-6): DARVTQTPRHKVTEMGQEVTMRCQPILGHNTVFWYRQTMMQGLELLAYFRNRAPLDDSGMPKDRFSAEMPDATLATLKIQPSEPRDSAVYFCASGFGGSGAPLHFGNGTRLTVT.

The V call is TRBV19, the J call TRBJ1-1, with D perhaps TRBD1 (6 bases). Germline V gene lookup returns CDR1 LNHDA and CDR2 SQIVND (reference sequence). Between the trimmed V and J ends, which lost 4 bases and 3 bases, there was a span of 9 bases. The CDR3 is 13 residues long. The CDR3 bases are TGTGCCAGTAGTACGGGGGGCTACACTGAAGCTTTCTTT. It translates to CASSTGGYTEAFF.

The chain couples TRBV7-9 to TRBJ1-1, with D tentatively TRBD1 (5 bases). The germline CDR1 and CDR2 sequences are SEHNR and FQNEAQ (reference sequence). The V end lost 5 bases, the J end lost 4 bases, and 11 bases lay between the germline ends. This CDR3 has 13 amino acids. CDR3 nucleotides: TGTGCCAGCAGCCCCGGCGGGACCACTGAAGCTTTCTTT. It encodes CASSPGGTTEAFF.

The chain employs TRBV10-3 and TRBJ2-3; 10 bases are shared with TRBD2. This CDR3 is 14 amino acids long. The germline V gene has CDR1 ENHRY and CDR2 SYGVKD. The trim removed 10 bases at V and 4 bases at J, leaving 8 bases unmatched. The CDR3 loop is CASTAGGRSDTQYF. CDR3 DNA: TGTGCCAGTACAGCGGGGGGGCGTTCAGATACGCAGTATTTT.

The rearrangement joins TRBV19 to TRBJ1-1, with TRBD1 identical over 7 bases. V shed 5 bases and J 4 bases; nucleotides not matched to a gene: 10. The CDR3 loop spans 15 amino acids. Germline CDR1 is LNHDA and CDR2 is SQIVND (reference sequence). The CDR3 here is CASSFQTGRSTEAFF. The CDR3 DNA reads as TGTGCCAGTAGTTTCCAGACAGGGAGGAGCACTGAAGCTTTCTTT.

The chain combines TRBV27 with TRBJ2-7, with 10 bases lining up with TRBD1. The ends lost 7 bases at V and 0 bases at J; junction bases unmatched: 3. The CDR3 has 14 amino acids. Germline V gene lookup returns CDR1 MNHEY and CDR2 SMNVEV (reference sequence). The CDR3 reads CASTGTGASYEQYF. Here the CDR3 DNA reads TGTGCCAGCACCGGGACAGGGGCCTCCTACGAGCAGTACTTC.

The chain employs TRBV6-1 and TRBJ2-2; TRBD2 is a possible D gene (5 bases). This CDR3 comprises 15 residues. Germline-derived CDR1 and CDR2 are MNHNS and SASEGT. Trimming removed 2 bases at V and 6 bases at J, with 13 bases between. CDR3 amino acids: CASSEWWAEAGELFF. Here the CDR3 DNA reads TGTGCCAGCAGTGAATGGTGGGCGGAGGCCGGGGAGCTGTTTTTT.

This clone has a handful of counts. The chain links TRBV7-8 to TRBJ2-3; TRBD1 aligns across 7 bases. Per germline, CDR1 SGHVS and CDR2 FQNEAQ. There are 14 residues in the CDR3. The junction had 4 bases not matched to a gene; V was cut back by 1 base and J by 6 bases. The CDR3 DNA is TGTGCCAGCAGCTTAGAGGGGGCAGGGGATACGCAGTATTTT. This gives the protein CASSLEGAGDTQYF. Full variable domain (missing parts from reference TRBV7-8 and TRBJ2-3): GAGVSQSPRYKVAKRGQDVALRCDPISGHVSLFWYQQALGQGPEFLTYFQNEAQLDKSGLPSDRFFAERPEGSVSTLKIQRTQQEDSAVYLCASSLEGAGDTQYFGPGTRLTVL.

This rearrangement joins TRBV5-1 to TRBJ2-7; TRBD1 agrees at 7 bases. The CDR3 is made up of 13 amino acids. With V trimmed by 4 bases and J by 2 bases, 3 bases remained unmatched. CDR1 and CDR2 (germline): SGHRS, YFSETQ. The CDR3 here is CASSRTGPYEQYF. For the CDR3, the DNA is TGCGCCAGCAGCAGGACAGGACCCTACGAGCAGTACTTC. The full variable domain, rest sourced from reference TRBV5-1 and TRBJ2-7, is KAGVTQTPRYLIKTRGQQVTLSCSPISGHRSVSWYQQTPGQGLQFLFEYFSETQRNKGNFPGRFSGRQFSNSRSEMNVSTLELGDSALYLCASSRTGPYEQYFGPGTRLTVT.

The rearrangement joins TRBV4-3 to TRBJ1-2; 7 nucleotides line up with TRBD1. This CDR3 contains 16 residues. Germline V gene data show CDR1 as LGHNA and CDR2 as YSLEER. Germline trimming cut 1 base from V and 4 bases from J; bases unmatched to any gene: 9. The CDR3 loop is CASSQVAVTGLYGYTF. The CDR3 DNA reads TGCGCCAGCAGCCAAGTGGCGGTGACAGGGCTCTATGGCTACACCTTC.

By share, this clone counts as medium-sized. The chain employs TRBV5-6 and TRBJ2-5; possible D gene TRBD1, 6 bases. CDR1 and CDR2 from the germline V gene are SGHDT and YYEEEE. The CDR3 length is 15 residues. V lost 1 base and J lost 1, with 11 bases in between. The CDR3 bases are TGTGCCAGCAGCTTGTTCCTGACAGGCCAAGAGACCCAGTACTTC. It codes for CASSLFLTGQETQYF.

V is TRBV13 and J is TRBJ2-5; 14 nucleotides match TRBD2. CDR1 and CDR2 (germline): PRHDT, FYEKMQ (reference sequence). The CDR3 has 17 amino acids. V lost 2 bases to trimming and J lost 5 bases; unmatched junction nucleotides: 7. CDR3 sequence: CASSLYGLAGGRETQYF. As DNA, the CDR3 is TGTGCCAGCAGCTTATATGGACTAGCGGGGGGACGGGAGACCCAGTACTTC.

The chain carries TRBV7-2 and TRBJ1-6; TRBD1 might be the D (5 bases). Per the germline V gene, CDR1 is SGHTA and CDR2 is FQGNSA. V was trimmed by 3 bases and J by 7 bases, leaving 13 bases between them. This CDR3 region has 15 residues. This CDR3 is CASSFSGPTNSPLHF. In DNA form, the CDR3 reads TGTGCCAGCAGCTTTTCAGGGCCCACAAATTCACCCCTCCACTTT.

The V call is TRBV6-5, the J call TRBJ2-3; 8 bases map to TRBD1. The CDR3 extends over 16 amino acids. The V and J ends lost 0 bases and 1 base, in that order; junction bases with no gene match: 3. From germline, CDR1 is MNHEY and CDR2 SVGAGI. The CDR3 DNA follows: TGTGCCAGCAGTTACTCAGAGACAGGGGGCACAGATACGCAGTATTTT. Its protein is CASSYSETGGTDTQYF.

V and J are TRBV2 and TRBJ2-1; 7 bases are a match to TRBD2. V trimming: 5 bases; J trimming: 7 bases; junction bases outside the gene matches: 11. Germline loops: CDR1 SNHLY, CDR2 FYNNEI. The CDR3 runs 15 residues. This CDR3 is CASSHPQTSWNEQFF. The CDR3 coding sequence is TGTGCCAGCAGTCACCCCCAGACTAGCTGGAATGAGCAGTTCTTC. The full variable domain, in which reference TRBV2 and TRBJ2-1 provide the parts outside the CDR3, is EPEVTQTPSHQVTQMGQEVILRCVPISNHLYFYWYRQILGQKVEFLVSFYNNEISEKSEIFDDQFSVERPDGSNFTLKIRSTKLEDSAMYFCASSHPQTSWNEQFFGPGTRLTVL.

The genes are TRBV11-2 and TRBJ2-5; 9 bases align to TRBD2. The CDR3 runs 17 residues. Germline V lookup: CDR1 SGHAT, CDR2 FQNNGV. Germline trimming cut 5 bases from V and 2 bases from J; bases unmatched to any gene: 12. As DNA, the CDR3 is TGTGCCAGCAGCCACCCCCCGCTAGCGGGACCTCAAGAGACCCAGTACTTC. It encodes CASSHPPLAGPQETQYF.

The rearrangement uses TRBV7-8 and TRBJ2-1; D not resolved. The CDR3 runs to 12 residues. Germline V lookup: CDR1 SGHVS, CDR2 FQNEAQ. V lost 1 base and J lost 8, with 6 bases in between. As DNA, the CDR3 is TGTGCCAGCAGCTTAGACTCGTATGAGCAGTTCTTC. This translates into CASSLDSYEQFF.

This chain links TRBV19 with TRBJ2-7, with D possibly being TRBD2 (6 bases). From germline, CDR1 is LNHDA and CDR2 SQIVND (reference sequence). The V and J ends lost 10 bases and 2 bases respectively, with 18 bases between them. The CDR3 loop spans 14 amino acids. This CDR3 is CATSPTDYPYEQYF. The CDR3 DNA follows: TGTGCCACCAGTCCCACGGACTACCCCTACGAGCAGTACTTC.